Described below is a single T cell receptor (beta chain) sequence and its context. No antigen is known for it. This CDR3 comprises 14 residues. The V gene's germline CDR1 is SGHVS and CDR2 FQNEAQ. The ends were cut back, 1 base at V and 3 bases at J, with 6 bases in the middle. This sample was taken from a study of cytomegalovirus exposure and HLA in healthy donors. Whole-study results and caveats: Across donors, sequencing depth was assumed by presence/absence analyses to be roughly uniform. Sequencing probably produced one cluster of sequence variants that were highly shared. A list of approximately 160 TCR beta chains associated with cytomegalovirus was given.

PCR involved 60 Vbeta and 13 Jbeta primers. Generated by immunoSEQ multiplex PCR, the TCRdb table keeps only in-frame clones and is missing some. The sample records around 200,000 clones, about three quarters being singletons. The chain couples TRBV7-8 to TRBJ1-4; D is undetermined. Sequenced: PBMCs. This receptor was identified in a man aged 18 to 35 in good health and CMV-seronegative. CDR3 bases: TGTGCCAGCAGCTTAGGACACGCTAATGAAAAACTGTTTTTT. This sequence encodes CASSLGHANEKLFF. Based on the CDR3 plus reference TRBV7-8 and TRBJ1-4, the full variable domain is GAGVSQSPRYKVAKRGQDVALRCDPISGHVSLFWYQQALGQGPEFLTYFQNEAQLDKSGLPSDRFFAERPEGSVSTLKIQRTQQEDSAVYLCASSLGHANEKLFFGSGTQLSVL.